Listed below are T cell receptor beta chains from one sample, sequenced in a study of cytomegalovirus exposure and HLA in healthy donors. Sequencing used immunoSEQ multiplex PCR; TCRdb keeps in-frame clones, though not all of them. The sample holds 75,000 to 95,000 clones. Specimen: PBMCs. The receptors originated from a woman aged 55-70 years in good health and CMV-seronegative. The CDR3 runs from the conserved cysteine through the conserved F or W. The order of the fields is CDR3 protein, CDR3 DNA, J gene, V gene, D gene. The D gene is left open where the match is weak.

CDR3 protein: CASSFHRDRDQPQHF
CDR3 DNA: TGTGCCAGCAGTTTCCACAGGGACAGGGATCAGCCCCAGCATTTT
J gene: TRBJ1-5
V gene: TRBV28
D gene: TRBD1

CDR3 protein: CSVGGPVTDTQYF
CDR3 DNA: TGCAGCGTGGGGGGGCCAGTCACAGATACGCAGTATTTT
J gene: TRBJ2-3
V gene: TRBV29-1
D gene: .

CDR3 protein: CASSRGISSQSLYYEQYF
CDR3 DNA: TGTGCCAGCAGCCGAGGGATATCCAGCCAGTCATTATATTACGAGCAGTACTTC
J gene: TRBJ2-7
V gene: TRBV7-8
D gene: .

CDR3 protein: CASSNQMDTGELFF
CDR3 DNA: TGTGCCAGTAGTAACCAGATGGACACCGGGGAGCTGTTTTTT
J gene: TRBJ2-2
V gene: TRBV19
D gene: .

CDR3 protein: CASSEGTSDYEQYF
CDR3 DNA: TGTGCCAGCAGTGAAGGGACTAGTGATTACGAGCAGTACTTC
J gene: TRBJ2-7
V gene: TRBV6-1
D gene: TRBD2

CDR3 protein: CASSMSRPLEGEQYF
CDR3 DNA: TGTGCCAGTAGTATGTCGAGACCCTTGGAGGGCGAGCAGTACTTC
J gene: TRBJ2-7
V gene: TRBV19
D gene: .

CDR3 protein: CASSYSQVPSTDTQYF
CDR3 DNA: TGTGCCAGCAGTTACTCACAGGTACCTAGCACAGATACGCAGTATTTT
J gene: TRBJ2-3
V gene: TRBV6-5
D gene: .

CDR3 protein: CASSYGQTDQPQHF
CDR3 DNA: TGTGCCAGCAGTTACGGACAGACTGATCAGCCCCAGCATTTT
J gene: TRBJ1-5
V gene: TRBV6-5
D gene: .

CDR3 protein: CASSKPPGSGMGTEAFF
CDR3 DNA: TGTGCCAGCAGCAAACCCCCAGGGTCAGGAATGGGCACTGAAGCTTTCTTT
J gene: TRBJ1-1
V gene: TRBV21-1
D gene: .

CDR3 protein: CASSSTWGAGPYEQYF
CDR3 DNA: TGTGCCAGCAGCTCAACGTGGGGAGCGGGGCCCTACGAGCAGTACTTC
J gene: TRBJ2-7
V gene: TRBV7-2
D gene: TRBD2

CDR3 protein: CASSEEGQITNTEAFF
CDR3 DNA: TGTGCCAGCAGTGAAGAGGGACAGATTACAAACACTGAAGCTTTCTTT
J gene: TRBJ1-1
V gene: TRBV6-1
D gene: TRBD1

CDR3 protein: CASSLDGQGYTEAFF
CDR3 DNA: TGCGCCAGCAGCTTGGATGGACAGGGTTACACTGAAGCTTTCTTT
J gene: TRBJ1-1
V gene: TRBV5-1
D gene: TRBD1

CDR3 protein: CASSPEQFNTEAFF
CDR3 DNA: TGTGCCAGCAGTCCCGAACAGTTTAACACTGAAGCTTTCTTT
J gene: TRBJ1-1
V gene: TRBV27
D gene: .

CDR3 protein: CASSQGRVSPNYGYTF
CDR3 DNA: TGTGCCAGCAGCCAAGGCCGGGTCTCACCTAACTATGGCTACACCTTC
J gene: TRBJ1-2
V gene: TRBV4-2
D gene: .

CDR3 protein: CAIRGGGGSSPLHF
CDR3 DNA: TGTGCCATCAGAGGTGGCGGGGGGAGTTCACCCCTCCACTTT
J gene: TRBJ1-6
V gene: TRBV10-3
D gene: .

CDR3 protein: CASSARTGISYEQYF
CDR3 DNA: TGTGCCAGCAGTGCCCGGACAGGGATCTCCTACGAGCAGTACTTC
J gene: TRBJ2-7
V gene: TRBV6-1
D gene: TRBD1

CDR3 protein: CASRGDRSYEQYF
CDR3 DNA: TGTGCCAGCAGGGGGGACAGGTCCTACGAGCAGTACTTC
J gene: TRBJ2-7
V gene: TRBV2
D gene: TRBD1

CDR3 protein: CASSRPGQGVYEQYF
CDR3 DNA: TGTGCCAGTAGCCGCCCGGGACAGGGAGTCTACGAGCAGTACTTC
J gene: TRBJ2-7
V gene: TRBV19
D gene: TRBD1

CDR3 protein: CASSYSLAGPSEQYF
CDR3 DNA: TGTGCCAGCAGTTACTCCCTAGCGGGGCCTTCCGAGCAGTACTTC
J gene: TRBJ2-7
V gene: TRBV6-5
D gene: TRBD2

CDR3 protein: CASGLVGLAGAEAYNEQFF
CDR3 DNA: TGTGCTAGTGGTTTGGTGGGACTAGCGGGAGCTGAAGCCTACAATGAGCAGTTCTTC
J gene: TRBJ2-1
V gene: TRBV12-5
D gene: TRBD2

CDR3 protein: CASSLRPSYEQYF
CDR3 DNA: TGTGCCAGCAGTTTGCGGCCCTCCTACGAGCAGTACTTC
J gene: TRBJ2-7
V gene: TRBV27
D gene: .

CDR3 protein: CASSPLGLAEYQETQYF
CDR3 DNA: TGTGCCAGCAGCCCACTAGGGCTAGCGGAGTACCAAGAGACCCAGTACTTC
J gene: TRBJ2-5
V gene: TRBV11-3
D gene: TRBD2

CDR3 protein: CASSFARVGSGNTIYF
CDR3 DNA: TGTGCCAGCAGTTTTGCCAGGGTCGGCTCTGGAAACACCATATATTTT
J gene: TRBJ1-3
V gene: TRBV28
D gene: .

CDR3 protein: CASSYQGAPPSYEQYF
CDR3 DNA: TGCGCCAGCAGCTACCAGGGGGCACCCCCCTCCTACGAGCAGTACTTC
J gene: TRBJ2-7
V gene: TRBV5-1
D gene: TRBD1

CDR3 protein: CASSFDGYTF
CDR3 DNA: TGTGCCAGCAGCTTTGATGGCTACACCTTC
J gene: TRBJ1-2
V gene: TRBV2
D gene: .

CDR3 protein: CASSGGALTDTQYF
CDR3 DNA: TGTGCCAGTAGTGGGGGGGCCCTCACAGATACGCAGTATTTT
J gene: TRBJ2-3
V gene: TRBV19
D gene: .

CDR3 protein: CASSLASNPDTQYF
CDR3 DNA: TGTGCCAGCAGCTTAGCCAGTAATCCAGATACGCAGTATTTT
J gene: TRBJ2-3
V gene: TRBV7-9
D gene: .

CDR3 protein: CASSRGGTGELFF
CDR3 DNA: TGTGCCAGCAGTAGAGGGGGCACCGGGGAGCTGTTTTTT
J gene: TRBJ2-2
V gene: TRBV28
D gene: .

CDR3 protein: CASLGLAGGGLTYNEQFF
CDR3 DNA: TGTGCCAGCCTAGGACTAGCGGGAGGGGGCTTGACCTACAATGAGCAGTTCTTC
J gene: TRBJ2-1
V gene: TRBV19
D gene: TRBD2

CDR3 protein: CASSSNIGYEKLFF
CDR3 DNA: TGTGCCAGCAGCTCAAATATCGGGTATGAAAAACTGTTTTTT
J gene: TRBJ1-4
V gene: TRBV7-2
D gene: .

CDR3 protein: CASSLGQGAGTDTQYF
CDR3 DNA: TGTGCCAGCAGCTTGGGTCAGGGGGCGGGCACAGATACGCAGTATTTT
J gene: TRBJ2-3
V gene: TRBV7-9
D gene: TRBD1

CDR3 protein: CASVGTGNNQPQHF
CDR3 DNA: TGTGCCAGCGTCGGGACAGGAAACAATCAGCCCCAGCATTTT
J gene: TRBJ1-5
V gene: TRBV28
D gene: TRBD1

CDR3 protein: CASTAGTGGNQPQHF
CDR3 DNA: TGTGCCAGCACCGCCGGGACAGGGGGCAATCAGCCCCAGCATTTT
J gene: TRBJ1-5
V gene: TRBV6-5
D gene: TRBD1

CDR3 protein: CASSFLNEQFF
CDR3 DNA: TGTGCCAGCAGCTTTTTAAATGAGCAGTTCTTC
J gene: TRBJ2-1
V gene: TRBV11-2
D gene: .

CDR3 protein: CASSLDLSAKNIQYF
CDR3 DNA: TGTGCCAGCAGCTTGGATCTATCGGCCAAAAACATTCAGTACTTC
J gene: TRBJ2-4
V gene: TRBV5-4
D gene: .

CDR3 protein: CASSHTGSKGNEQFF
CDR3 DNA: TGTGCCAGTAGTCACACAGGTAGTAAAGGAAATGAGCAGTTCTTC
J gene: TRBJ2-1
V gene: TRBV19
D gene: .

CDR3 protein: CASSSLTVTGYTF
CDR3 DNA: TGTGCCAGCAGTTCCCTGACAGTTACGGGCTACACCTTC
J gene: TRBJ1-2
V gene: TRBV27
D gene: .

CDR3 protein: CASSSGQGPEKLFF
CDR3 DNA: TGTGCCAGCAGTTCTGGACAGGGCCCTGAAAAACTGTTTTTT
J gene: TRBJ1-4
V gene: TRBV28
D gene: TRBD1

CDR3 protein: CASWGGSNHEQYF
CDR3 DNA: TGTGCCAGCTGGGGCGGGAGCAATCACGAGCAGTACTTC
J gene: TRBJ2-7
V gene: TRBV6-1
D gene: TRBD2

CDR3 protein: CASSSGWENYGYTF
CDR3 DNA: TGTGCCAGCTCGTCCGGTTGGGAGAACTATGGCTACACCTTC
J gene: TRBJ1-2
V gene: TRBV28
D gene: .

CDR3 protein: CASSPTYANTGELFF
CDR3 DNA: TGTGCCAGCAGCCCCACCTACGCGAACACCGGGGAGCTGTTTTTT
J gene: TRBJ2-2
V gene: TRBV5-4
D gene: .

CDR3 protein: CASSLTGETQYF
CDR3 DNA: TGTGCCAGCAGTTTGACAGGGGAGACCCAGTACTTC
J gene: TRBJ2-5
V gene: TRBV28
D gene: TRBD1

CDR3 protein: CASRGDSTSGSYEQYF
CDR3 DNA: TGTGCCAGCAGGGGGGATTCGACTAGCGGATCCTACGAGCAGTACTTC
J gene: TRBJ2-7
V gene: TRBV21-1
D gene: .

CDR3 protein: CASSFQGAYEQYF
CDR3 DNA: TGTGCCAGCAGCTTTCAGGGGGCGTACGAGCAGTACTTC
J gene: TRBJ2-7
V gene: TRBV5-4
D gene: TRBD1

CDR3 protein: CASSLLAGPYEQYF
CDR3 DNA: TGTGCCAGCAGCCTACTAGCGGGGCCCTACGAGCAGTACTTC
J gene: TRBJ2-7
V gene: TRBV11-1
D gene: TRBD2

CDR3 protein: CASSSRDRVRYEQYF
CDR3 DNA: TGTGCCAGCAGTTCCAGGGACAGGGTAAGGTACGAGCAGTACTTC
J gene: TRBJ2-7
V gene: TRBV6-6
D gene: TRBD1

CDR3 protein: CASSQQGGEQFF
CDR3 DNA: TGTGCCAGCAGCCAGCAGGGTGGTGAGCAGTTCTTC
J gene: TRBJ2-1
V gene: TRBV11-2
D gene: .

CDR3 protein: CASSQTNLAQYF
CDR3 DNA: TGTGCCAGCAGTCAAACCAACTTAGCTCAGTACTTC
J gene: TRBJ2-7
V gene: TRBV2
D gene: .

CDR3 protein: CASSAIPGSGGQETQYF
CDR3 DNA: TGTGCCAGCAGCGCCATCCCGGGGAGCGGGGGACAAGAGACCCAGTACTTC
J gene: TRBJ2-5
V gene: TRBV9
D gene: TRBD2

CDR3 protein: CASSTLAGVNEKLFF
CDR3 DNA: TGTGCCAGCAGTACGCTAGCAGGGGTGAATGAAAAACTGTTTTTT
J gene: TRBJ1-4
V gene: TRBV28
D gene: .

CDR3 protein: CAGEGGYNEQFF
CDR3 DNA: TGTGCCGGGGAGGGAGGCTACAATGAGCAGTTCTTC
J gene: TRBJ2-1
V gene: TRBV21-1
D gene: .

CDR3 protein: CASRGLAGSYEQYF
CDR3 DNA: TGTGCCAGCAGAGGACTAGCGGGGAGCTACGAGCAGTACTTC
J gene: TRBJ2-7
V gene: TRBV18
D gene: TRBD2

CDR3 protein: CASSFGQGGYNEQFF
CDR3 DNA: TGTGCCAGCAGCTTCGGACAGGGGGGCTACAATGAGCAGTTCTTC
J gene: TRBJ2-1
V gene: TRBV7-3
D gene: TRBD1

CDR3 protein: CASSGGYSNQPQHF
CDR3 DNA: TGTGCCAGCAGTGGGGGCTATAGCAATCAGCCCCAGCATTTT
J gene: TRBJ1-5
V gene: TRBV27
D gene: .

CDR3 protein: CSVWTVQSGYTF
CDR3 DNA: TGCAGCGTCTGGACAGTCCAAAGTGGCTACACCTTC
J gene: TRBJ1-2
V gene: TRBV29-1
D gene: .

CDR3 protein: CASSGLAGGQETQYF
CDR3 DNA: TGTGCCAGCAGTGGTTTAGCGGGGGGACAAGAGACCCAGTACTTC
J gene: TRBJ2-5
V gene: TRBV6-1
D gene: TRBD2

CDR3 protein: CASSYSPGLARGTQYF
CDR3 DNA: TGTGCCAGCAGTTACTCCCCGGGACTAGCGAGAGGTACGCAGTATTTT
J gene: TRBJ2-3
V gene: TRBV6-6
D gene: TRBD2